These 9 T cell receptor beta chains share one sample of origin, sequenced in a study of shared clonotypes between healthy human individuals. TCRdb's table, derived via immunoSEQ multiplex PCR, lists solely in-frame clones and lacks some. The table lists about 690,000 clones, 90% of them singletons. Sequenced input: memory CD8+ T cells from PBMCs. As for subset: CD45RO+ cells pooled with CCR7-negative TemRA cells. These receptors all stem from a young man in good health. Some clones in this sample may be carry-over from other donors' samples.

The chain links TRBV28 to TRBJ1-3; D call uncertain. The ends were cut back, 10 bases at V and 3 bases at J, with 16 bases in the middle. The CDR3 totals 14 residues. The germline V gene encodes CDR1 MDHEN and CDR2 SYDVKM. CDR3 DNA: TGTGCCACCTGGGAGGACTCGGTTGGAAACACCATATATTTT. This translates into CATWEDSVGNTIYF.

This rearrangement joins TRBV29-1 to TRBJ2-1, with 8 positions matching TRBD2. The V gene's germline CDR1 is SQVTM and CDR2 ANQGSEA. The CDR3 contains 14 residues. Trimming at V came to 7 bases and at J to 9 bases, leaving 14 bases not matched to a gene. The CDR3 DNA sequence: TGCAGCGCCCCCGGGGGGGCTTTCGAACTTGAGCAGTTCTTC. As protein: CSAPGGAFELEQFF.

This chain uses TRBV5-1 with TRBJ1-4; D gene uncertain. Germline V CDR1 and CDR2: SGHRS, YFSETQ. Trimming removed 2 bases at V and 6 bases at J, with 8 bases between. The CDR3 loop spans 13 amino acids. The CDR3 sequence is CASSFRPDEKLFF. CDR3 bases: TGCGCCAGCAGCTTCCGCCCTGATGAAAAACTGTTTTTT.

This clone was observed a single time. The chain employs TRBV6-6 and TRBJ2-1, with 11 bases that match TRBD2. CDR1 and CDR2 from the germline V gene are MNHNY and SVGAGI (reference sequence). The CDR3 length is 15 residues. The V gene end was trimmed by 6 bases and the J gene end by 8 bases; junction bases not matched to a gene: 9. CDR3 in amino acids: CASSRLAGGPDEQFF. CDR3 DNA: TGTGCCAGCAGCCGCTTAGCGGGAGGGCCAGATGAGCAGTTCTTC.

This chain connects TRBV7-9 to TRBJ1-4, with D tentatively TRBD1 (5 bases). From germline, CDR1 is SEHNR and CDR2 FQNEAQ (reference sequence). Trimming cost V 5 bases and J 8 bases, with 21 bases left between them. This CDR3 comprises 16 residues. The CDR3 loop is CASSQTINPRDEKLFF. Here the CDR3 DNA reads TGTGCCAGCAGCCAGACAATCAACCCAAGGGACGAAAAACTGTTTTTT.

This clone was detected ten times or more. The rearrangement joins TRBV6-4 to TRBJ1-2; the match to TRBD1 covers 12 bases. Germline lookup yields CDR1 MRHNA and CDR2 SNTAGT. Trimming removed 3 bases from V and 6 bases from J; junction bases left unmatched: 2. The CDR3 extends over 14 amino acids. The CDR3 nucleotides are TGTGCCAGCAGTGAGGGGACAGGGGGCGATGGCTACACCTTC. Its protein product is CASSEGTGGDGYTF.

The chain employs TRBV11-2 and TRBJ2-1; D remains unclear. Germline assignment: CDR1 SGHAT and CDR2 FQNNGV. V lost 0 bases and J lost 1, with 16 bases in between. The CDR3 length is 18 residues. In DNA form, the CDR3 reads TGTGCCAGCAGCTTAGATCGTGAATCCCCTATTTCCTACAATGAGCAGTTCTTC. Translating gives CASSLDRESPISYNEQFF.

The genes are TRBV7-2 and TRBJ2-4, with D unclear. CDR1 is SGHTA, CDR2 FQGNSA, per germline. The CDR3 is made up of 14 amino acids. V was pared by 5 bases and J by 1 base, with 9 bases between. The CDR3 DNA follows: TGTGCCAGCAGCACCCGATTGGCCAAAAACATTCAGTACTTC. This translates into CASSTRLAKNIQYF. The variable domain in full, completed from reference TRBV7-2 and TRBJ2-4, reads GAGVSQSPSNKVTEKGKDVELRCDPISGHTALYWYRQSLGQGLEFLIYFQGNSAPDKSGLPSDRFSAERTGGSVSTLTIQRTQQEDSAVYLCASSTRLAKNIQYFGAGTRLSVL.

The genes are TRBV6-4 and TRBJ2-3; TRBD2 might be the D (5 bases). The CDR3 sequence is 13 residues long. CDR1 and CDR2 from the germline V gene are MRHNA and SNTAGT. Trimming took off 6 bases at V and 1 base at J, with 8 bases between the two ends. CDR3 sequence (DNA): TGTGCCAGCAGAGCGGAGCGCACAGATACGCAGTATTTT. Its translation: CASRAERTDTQYF.